This TCR beta chain derives from a study of identical twins. Study-level points and caveats: Abundant cord blood beta clonotypes carried fewer insertions; memory repertoires showed none.

Note on this clonotype: The target antigen is unknown. Being one base from a much bigger clone, this may be a read error.

Per the germline V gene, CDR1 is MNHNS and CDR2 is SASEGT. Trimming took 6 bases from V and 1 from J, leaving 9 bases between them. This CDR3 is built from 13 residues. MiXCR was run by TCRdb on the 5' RACE reads, yielding one entry per CDR3 protein. The sample has roughly 540,000 distinct CDR3 sequences, approximately 22% seen once; the top ten hold around 1%. This sample was shared with a second study, whose subject was T cells expressing NK-cell markers. That source reports: Each TCR beta repertoire originated in sorted T cells that were CD3+CD56+NKG2C+, CD3+CD56+NKG2C- or CD3+CD56-NKG2C+. Restricting sorting to alpha-beta TCR T cells was achieved in several experiments by an anti-gamma-delta TCR antibody. Researchers report these clonotypes also headed the CD3+CD56-NKG2C+ fraction in a few donors.

The chain uses TRBV6-1 and TRBJ1-1, with D hard to call. The sequenced material came from CD4+ T cells sorted from blood. This TCR came from a woman aged 18 to 35 in good health. CDR3 protein: CASSSPRNTEAFF. DNA of the CDR3: TGTGCCAGCAGCTCCCCCCGGAACACTGAAGCTTTCTTT.